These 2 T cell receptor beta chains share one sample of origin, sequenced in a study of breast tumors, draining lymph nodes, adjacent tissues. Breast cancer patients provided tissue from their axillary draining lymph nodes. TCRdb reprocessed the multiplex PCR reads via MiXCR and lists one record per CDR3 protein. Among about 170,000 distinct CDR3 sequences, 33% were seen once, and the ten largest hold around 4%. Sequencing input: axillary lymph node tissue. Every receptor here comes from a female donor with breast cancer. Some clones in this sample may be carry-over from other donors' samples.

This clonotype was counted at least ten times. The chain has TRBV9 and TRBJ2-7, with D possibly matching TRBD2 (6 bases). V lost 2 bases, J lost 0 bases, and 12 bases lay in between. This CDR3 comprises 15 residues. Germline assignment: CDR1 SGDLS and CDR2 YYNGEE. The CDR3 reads CASSVGAGSSYEQYF. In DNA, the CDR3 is TGTGCCAGCAGCGTCGGGGCGGGGAGCTCCTACGAGCAGTACTTC.

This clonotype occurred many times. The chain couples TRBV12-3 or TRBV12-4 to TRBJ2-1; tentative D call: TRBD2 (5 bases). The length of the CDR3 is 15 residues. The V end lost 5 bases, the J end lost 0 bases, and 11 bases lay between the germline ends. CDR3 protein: CASSVGLGSYNEQFF. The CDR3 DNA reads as TGTGCCAGCAGTGTCGGACTGGGCTCCTACAATGAGCAGTTCTTC.